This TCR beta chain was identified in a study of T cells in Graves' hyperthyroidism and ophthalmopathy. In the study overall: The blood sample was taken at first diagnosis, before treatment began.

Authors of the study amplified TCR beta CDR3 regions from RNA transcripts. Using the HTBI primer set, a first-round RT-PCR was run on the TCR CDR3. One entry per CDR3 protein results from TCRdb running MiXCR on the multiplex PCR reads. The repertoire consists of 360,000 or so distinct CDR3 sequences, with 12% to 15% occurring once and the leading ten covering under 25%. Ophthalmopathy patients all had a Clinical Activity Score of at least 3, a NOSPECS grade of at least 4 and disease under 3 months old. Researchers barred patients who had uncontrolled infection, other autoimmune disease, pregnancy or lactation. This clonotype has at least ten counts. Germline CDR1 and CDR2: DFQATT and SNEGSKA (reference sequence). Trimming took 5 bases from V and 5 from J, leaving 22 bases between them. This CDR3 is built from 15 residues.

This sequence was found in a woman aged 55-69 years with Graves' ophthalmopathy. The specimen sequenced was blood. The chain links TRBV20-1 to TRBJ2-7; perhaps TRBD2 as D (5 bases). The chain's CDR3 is CSALIPRGNYDEQYF. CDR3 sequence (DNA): TGCAGTGCTCTTATCCCCCGGGGAAATTACGACGAGCAGTACTTC.